Listed below are T cell receptor beta chains from one sample, sequenced in a study of shared clonotypes between healthy human individuals. Clones were sequenced by immunoSEQ multiplex PCR, and TCRdb holds only the in-frame ones, with some missing. The sample has 2,500,000 or so clones, 90% to 95% seen once. Sequencing was carried out using naive CD4+ T cells sorted from blood. The receptors shown here come from a man aged 18 to 29 in good health. CDR3s include the opening cysteine and the closing phenylalanine or tryptophan. A D gene is named only where the DNA matches it firmly. Clone sizes are given selectively: once, few, many, or a class where the clone is expanded.

v_gene	d_gene	abundance	j_gene	CDR3nt	CDR3aa
TRBV19	-	once	TRBJ2-2	TGTGCCAGTAGTAGTCGACATGCCACCGGGGAGCTGTTTTTT	CASSSRHATGELFF
TRBV7-2	TRBD2	-	TRBJ2-7	TGTGCCAGCAGCTCGATTAGCGGGAAAGGCGAGCAGTACTTC	CASSSISGKGEQYF
TRBV11-2	-	-	TRBJ2-2	TGTGCCAGCAGCCAGCAGCTGACAGTGACCACCGGGGAGCTGTTTTTT	CASSQQLTVTTGELFF
TRBV11-2	-	-	TRBJ1-6	TGTGCCAGCAGCCTTAGCACAGGGACTAATTCACCCCTCCACTTT	CASSLSTGTNSPLHF
TRBV9	-	-	TRBJ1-5	TGTGCCAGCAGCGTAGAGGAAGGACAGCCCCAGCATTTT	CASSVEEGQPQHF
TRBV19	TRBD1	-	TRBJ2-7	TGTGCCAGTAGTCCGGGACAGGGTAAGGGGCTAACAATATTCTCCTACGAGCAGTACTTC	CASSPGQGKGLTIFSYEQYF
TRBV6-5	TRBD1	-	TRBJ2-7	TGTGCCAGCGGACAGGGCTACGAGCAGTACTTC	CASGQGYEQYF
TRBV6-5	-	-	TRBJ1-1	TGTGCCAGCAGTTACTCGGGGAGGGAAACTGAAGCTTTCTTT	CASSYSGRETEAFF
TRBV19	TRBD2	-	TRBJ2-2	TGTGCCAGTAGTTTCCTAGCGGGCGGGGAGCTGTTTTTT	CASSFLAGGELFF
TRBV7-9	-	-	TRBJ2-3	TGTGCCAGCAGCTTAGTACAGAACACAGATACGCAGTATTTT	CASSLVQNTDTQYF
TRBV6-6	TRBD2	-	TRBJ2-7	TGTGCCAGCAGTCGCGGACTAGCGGGAGTAGAGGAGCAGTACTTC	CASSRGLAGVEEQYF
TRBV7-3	-	-	TRBJ2-7	TGTGCCAGCAGCTTAAGCAGCGCCTCTGTCTACGAGCAGTACTTC	CASSLSSASVYEQYF
TRBV6-5	-	-	TRBJ2-3	TGTGCCAGCAGTTCTCTTTGGGCGCAGTATTTT	CASSSLWAQYF
TRBV6-5	TRBD1	-	TRBJ2-7	TGTGCCAGCAGTTACGGGACAGGGGTGACCTACGAGCAGTACTTC	CASSYGTGVTYEQYF
TRBV19	-	-	TRBJ2-3	TGTGCCAGTAGTTTCAACAGGAACACAGATACGCAGTATTTT	CASSFNRNTDTQYF
TRBV6-5	-	-	TRBJ1-1	TGTGCCAGCAGCCGAACAGGTAACACTGAAGCTTTCTTT	CASSRTGNTEAFF
TRBV7-5	-	-	TRBJ2-7	TGTGCCAGAAGCCAAACCGGGACCCTAACCTACGAGCAGTACTTC	CARSQTGTLTYEQYF
TRBV9	-	-	TRBJ2-3	TGTGCCAGCACCGGGTCACTTGGCTCACAGGATACGCAGTATTTT	CASTGSLGSQDTQYF
TRBV6-1	-	-	TRBJ1-5	TGTGCCAGCAAGAAGGGGCTAAGCAATCAGCCCCAGCATTTT	CASKKGLSNQPQHF
TRBV28	-	once	TRBJ2-3	TGTGCCAGCAGTGACCCCAGGTGGGGCGGCACAGATACGCAGTATTTT	CASSDPRWGGTDTQYF
TRBV7-2	-	-	TRBJ1-1	TGTGCCAGCAGCTTAGTAAGCGCGGGGTACACTGAAGCTTTCTTT	CASSLVSAGYTEAFF
TRBV19	-	once	TRBJ1-3	TGTGCCACCTCAGAGGGGAACCAGGCTAACACCATATATTTT	CATSEGNQANTIYF
TRBV4-2	-	-	TRBJ1-1	TGTGCCAGCAGCCAACCGGACAGACGTACTGAAGCTTTCTTT	CASSQPDRRTEAFF
TRBV9	TRBD1	-	TRBJ2-7	TGTGCCAGCAGCGTTGGGGACAGCTATACCTACGAGCAGTACTTC	CASSVGDSYTYEQYF
TRBV5-1	-	-	TRBJ2-5	TGCGCCAGCAGCTTGGTAGGGTTCCAAGAGACCCAGTACTTC	CASSLVGFQETQYF
TRBV7-9	TRBD2	-	TRBJ2-7	TGTGCCAGCAGCTTAATAGCGGGAGCCTACGAGCAGTACTTC	CASSLIAGAYEQYF
TRBV19	-	-	TRBJ1-1	TGTGCCAGTAGTATGGTGGGGGCCGGAGCTTTCTTT	CASSMVGAGAFF
TRBV11-2	-	-	TRBJ1-2	TGTGCCAGCAGCTTAGGCGGGGGGCGGACCTTC	CASSLGGGRTF
TRBV19	-	-	TRBJ2-2	TGTGCCAGTAGTATCTCGCCAGACACCGGGGAGCTGTTTTTT	CASSISPDTGELFF
TRBV5-1	TRBD1	-	TRBJ1-6	TGCGCCAGCAGCCCGGGGACAGTTAATTCACCCCTCCACTTT	CASSPGTVNSPLHF
TRBV6-1	TRBD1	-	TRBJ1-1	TGTGCCAGCAGTGCGGGGACAGGGGCGGACACTGAAGCTTTCTTT	CASSAGTGADTEAFF
TRBV5-1	-	-	TRBJ2-3	TGCGCCAGCAGACAGGGTTTGGGCACAGATACGCAGTATTTT	CASRQGLGTDTQYF
TRBV9	-	-	TRBJ1-3	TGTGCCAGCAGCGCCCGCCGGGGCTCCTCTGGAAACACCATATATTTT	CASSARRGSSGNTIYF
TRBV10-3	TRBD2	-	TRBJ2-1	TGTGCCATCAGTGAGCCCTACGGACTAGCCGACAATGAGCAGTTCTTC	CAISEPYGLADNEQFF
TRBV29-1	-	few	TRBJ2-2	TGCAGCGTTGAAGTGGGTCCCGGGGAGCTGTTTTTT	CSVEVGPGELFF
TRBV5-1	TRBD1	-	TRBJ1-2	TGCGCCAGCCGCTCGGGGACAGGGCGAGGCTACACCTTC	CASRSGTGRGYTF
TRBV2	-	-	TRBJ1-2	TGTGCCAGCAGTGCAGGGAGCTATGGCTACACCTTC	CASSAGSYGYTF
TRBV5-1	TRBD2	-	TRBJ2-1	TGCGCCAGCAGCTTGGTAGGTAGCGGGAGGGCCCTCGATGAGCAGTTCTTC	CASSLVGSGRALDEQFF
TRBV9	-	-	TRBJ1-2	TGTGCCAGCAGCGTATCGAGTACCCCGGGCCACCCCAAGGGCTATGGCTACACCTTC	CASSVSSTPGHPKGYGYTF
TRBV15	TRBD1	-	TRBJ1-5	TGTGCCACCAGCTGGGGGACAGGGTTTAGCAATCAGCCCCAGCATTTT	CATSWGTGFSNQPQHF
TRBV6-6	-	-	TRBJ1-2	TGTGCCAGCAGTTACAACCAGGTGGGCCTTGGAGGTGGCTACACCTTC	CASSYNQVGLGGGYTF
TRBV13	TRBD1	-	TRBJ1-2	TGTGCCAGCAGCCAGGACAGGTTCTACACCTTC	CASSQDRFYTF
TRBV28	-	-	TRBJ2-7	TGTGCCAGCAGTGCTCAGGGTGGATCCCACGAGCAGTACTTC	CASSAQGGSHEQYF
TRBV4-1	TRBD2	-	TRBJ2-7	TGCGCCAGCAGCCAAGATCTCGGAGCGGGAGTATTCGAGCAGTACTTC	CASSQDLGAGVFEQYF